This TCR beta chain was profiled in a study of T-cell memory formation after mild COVID-19. TCRdb independently ran MiXCR on the 5' RACE reads; one entry per CDR3 protein. The sample records about 350,000 distinct CDR3 sequences, roughly 13% being singletons. The germline gives CDR1 MNHEY, CDR2 SVGAGI. The CDR3 extends over 17 amino acids. V was cut by 0 bases and J by 0 bases, with 13 bases left in between. This clonotype was observed a handful of times. This chain connects TRBV6-5 to TRBJ2-3, with D possibly being TRBD2 (5 bases). The sequence was obtained from a man younger than 30 who had mild COVID-19 (a few samples of this study predate the infection). Cell type and time point are not known. Sequenced material: PBMCs or a T cell subset sorted from them (not recorded which). The CDR3 protein is CASSYSIALTSTDTQYF. The CDR3 region has the DNA TGTGCCAGCAGTTACTCAATAGCGTTGACTAGCACAGATACGCAGTATTTT.